A selection of T cell receptor beta chains follows, all from one sample in a study of cytomegalovirus exposure and HLA in healthy donors. Profiling relied on immunoSEQ multiplex PCR, and the TCRdb table lists in-frame clones only, not all of them. The sample consists of about 150,000 clones, 65% to 90% of them appearing once. The source material was PBMCs. The receptors derive from a woman in her fifties or sixties in good health and CMV-seropositive. The CDR3 runs from the conserved cysteine through the conserved F or W. The D gene is left open where the match is weak. Size is stated for part of the rows, as once, few or many counts, or as a class when the clone is expanded.

cdr3_length	v_call	d_call	j_call	clone_size	cdr3_nt	cdr3_aa
17	TRBV15	.	TRBJ1-1	.	TGTGCCACCAGCAGAGCGGGGGGGGCGCAACGAGTCACTGAAGCTTTCTTT	CATSRAGGAQRVTEAFF
13	TRBV29-1	.	TRBJ2-7	.	TGCAGCGTTGCCGTGACAGCCTCCTACGAGCAGTACTTC	CSVAVTASYEQYF
13	TRBV29-1	.	TRBJ2-7	once	TGCAGCGTTCGCACAGGGCCTACGTTTGAGCAGTACTTC	CSVRTGPTFEQYF
15	TRBV19	TRBD1	TRBJ1-2	.	TGTGCCAGTAGTCCCCGGCAGGGACAGGTCTATGGCTACACCTTC	CASSPRQGQVYGYTF
13	TRBV7-2	.	TRBJ1-2	.	TGTGCCAGCAGCTCGGGACAAATCTATGGCTACACCTTC	CASSSGQIYGYTF
12	TRBV5-6	.	TRBJ2-7	.	TGTGCCAGCAGCCCGGACAGCCTCGAGCAGTACTTC	CASSPDSLEQYF
13	TRBV27	TRBD1	TRBJ1-1	.	TGTGCCAGCAGTTTGAGGGGGCTCACTGAAGCTTTCTTT	CASSLRGLTEAFF
12	TRBV2	.	TRBJ2-3	.	TGTGCCAGCAGTCCCAGCGCCTTGACGCAGTATTTT	CASSPSALTQYF
15	TRBV6-5	.	TRBJ1-1	once	TGTGCCAGCAGTTACTCGACAAGCCTTAGCACTGAAGCTTTCTTT	CASSYSTSLSTEAFF
15	TRBV6-6	TRBD1	TRBJ1-2	.	TGTGCCAGCAGTTCAAAAACAGGGGGCAGCTATGGCTACACCTTC	CASSSKTGGSYGYTF
15	TRBV5-1	TRBD2	TRBJ2-7	.	TGCGCCAGCAGCTTGTTGAGCGGGACCCCCTACGAGCAGTACTTC	CASSLLSGTPYEQYF
15	TRBV28	.	TRBJ1-1	.	TGTGCCAGCAGTTTATCAGGCAGCCTGAACACTGAAGCTTTCTTT	CASSLSGSLNTEAFF
19	TRBV27	.	TRBJ2-1	.	TGTGCCAGCAGCTTACGACCGCTGTTGGTTCAGGGCTCCTACAATGAGCAGTTCTTC	CASSLRPLLVQGSYNEQFF
16	TRBV6-5	.	TRBJ2-7	once	TGTGCCAGCAGTTACTCGAGGATCGGGGGGCCCTACGAGCAGTACTTC	CASSYSRIGGPYEQYF
17	TRBV7-2	.	TRBJ2-3	.	TGTGCCAGCAGCTTAGAGGGGCGGGGCACGAGCACAGATACGCAGTATTTT	CASSLEGRGTSTDTQYF
15	TRBV18	TRBD2	TRBJ2-3	.	TGTGCCAGCTCATGGTCTAGCGGGGCCGCGGATACGCAGTATTTT	CASSWSSGAADTQYF